The 13 T cell receptor beta chains below were found in one sample sequenced in a study of T cell responses to AZD1222 COVID-19 vaccine. Repertoires were generated with immunoSEQ multiplex PCR, while TCRdb's copy carries only in-frame clones and drops some. The data hold roughly 150,000 clones, with around 90% observed a single time. The material sequenced was peripheral blood, taken on day 0 of AZD1222 vaccination. These receptors originate from an adult in good health.

The chain joins TRBV27 to TRBJ2-1, with TRBD2 identical over 10 bases. The CDR3 covers 15 residues. Germline CDR1 MNHEY, CDR2 SMNVEV (reference sequence). With 6 bases clipped from V and 2 bases from J, the junction kept 4 bases outside the gene matches. CDR3 residues: CASSPAGGPYNEQFF. CDR3 bases: TGTGCCAGCAGCCCAGCGGGAGGGCCCTACAATGAGCAGTTCTTC.

The rearrangement links TRBV7-6 to TRBJ2-7; D remains unclear. The CDR3 runs to 13 residues. Germline CDR1 SGHVS, CDR2 FNYEAQ. Trimming left V 2 bases short and J 6 bases short, with 11 bases between. CDR3 in DNA: TGTGCCAGCAGCTTAAGAGATACCGGCGAGCAGTACTTC. It translates to CASSLRDTGEQYF. Supplemented by reference TRBV7-6 and TRBJ2-7, the full variable domain reads GAGVSQSPRYKVTKRGQDVALRCDPISGHVSLYWYRQALGQGPEFLTYFNYEAQQDKSGLPNDRFSAERPEGSISTLTIQRTEQRDSAMYRCASSLRDTGEQYFGPGTRLTVT.

The chain has TRBV28 and TRBJ1-3; D call uncertain. This CDR3 comprises 16 residues. The V end lost 6 bases, the J end lost 11 bases, and 26 bases lay between the germline ends. CDR1 MDHEN and CDR2 SYDVKM come from the germline V gene. The chain's CDR3 is CASSRWRRSREVAIYF. In nucleotides, the CDR3 is TGTGCCAGCAGCCGTTGGAGAAGGTCCCGGGAGGTTGCCATATATTTT.

V gene TRBV20-1 combines with J gene TRBJ1-6; no reliable D call. Looked up from germline, CDR1 is DFQATT and CDR2 is SNEGSKA (reference sequence). The V and J ends lost 6 bases and 9 bases respectively, with 3 bases between them. This CDR3 has 9 amino acids. The CDR3 DNA reads as TGCAGTGCCGGTTCACCCCTCCACTTT. Its translation: CSAGSPLHF.

The chain couples TRBV12-3 or TRBV12-4 to TRBJ1-1, with 8 bases identical to TRBD1. V dropped 7 bases and J dropped 13; count of bases not matched to a gene: 8. The CDR3 has 11 residues. CDR3 protein: CASTSTGEVFF. CDR3 nucleotide sequence: TGTGCCAGCACCTCGACAGGGGAGGTTTTCTTT.

The rearrangement links TRBV5-1 to TRBJ1-3; D is unresolved. Trimming cost V 3 bases and J 0 bases, with 19 bases left between them. CDR3 length: 18 amino acids. CDR1 is SGHRS, CDR2 YFSETQ, per germline. Here the CDR3 DNA reads TGCGCCAGCAGCTCCGGACTCACGATTCCCCTCTCTGGAAACACCATATATTTT. It codes for CASSSGLTIPLSGNTIYF.

V gene TRBV4-2 combines with J gene TRBJ2-3; D may be TRBD1 (6 bases). This CDR3 spans 15 amino acids. The V and J ends lost 0 bases and 2 bases respectively, with 9 bases between them. Germline-derived CDR1 and CDR2 are LGHNA and YNFKEQ. The CDR3 coding sequence is TGTGCCAGCAGCCAAGAGGGGGCCCCCACAGATACGCAGTATTTT. Translation: CASSQEGAPTDTQYF.

The CDR3 nucleotides read TGTGCCTGGAGTGGACAGGGGGTGAGGGGCTACACCTTC. Its protein is CAWSGQGVRGYTF. J is TRBJ1-2 and V is TRBV30; 9 bases agree with TRBD1. V gave up 1 base and J gave up 8 bases; unmatched junction bases: 5. Germline lookup yields CDR1 GTSNPN and CDR2 SVGIG (reference sequence). The CDR3 runs 13 residues.

The CDR3 DNA sequence: TGTGCCACACGACAGGGGATCAGCTCTGGAAACACCATATATTTT. Translated, it gives CATRQGISSGNTIYF. This chain joins TRBV2 and TRBJ1-3; 8 bases agree with TRBD1. Germline V CDR1 and CDR2: SNHLY, FYNNEI. The J segment lost 0 bases and the V segment lost 10 bases, leaving 8 bases of the junction unmatched. The CDR3 spans 15 residues.

The chain carries TRBV7-2 and TRBJ1-2; 9 bases are shared with TRBD1. This CDR3 is 15 amino acids long. V lost 0 bases and J lost 3; bases outside the gene matches: 2. Looked up from germline, CDR1 is SGHTA and CDR2 is FQGNSA. The DNA of the CDR3 is TGTGCCAGCAGCTTAGCCGGGACAGGGTACTATGGCTACACCTTC. It yields the protein CASSLAGTGYYGYTF.

The gene calls are TRBV3-1 (or the pseudogene TRBV3-2) and TRBJ2-5, with 7 bases identical to TRBD2. The CDR3 spans 15 residues. V was clipped by 4 bases and J by 2 bases; unmatched bases: 7. Germline CDR1 LGHDT, CDR2 YNNKEL (reference sequence). CDR3 residues: CASSPQWEGQETQYF. The DNA of the CDR3 is TGTGCCAGCAGCCCCCAATGGGAGGGGCAAGAGACCCAGTACTTC.

This clone was recorded once. The chain recombines TRBV11-2 with TRBJ2-3; 7 bases line up with TRBD2. With 1 base clipped from V and 7 bases from J, the junction kept 11 bases outside the gene matches. In germline, CDR1 is SGHAT, CDR2 FQNNGV. The CDR3 loop spans 16 amino acids. CDR3 DNA: TGTGCCAGCAGCTTAGGGCCGAGGGAGGGTTGGAATACGCAGTATTTT. Amino acids: CASSLGPREGWNTQYF.

The rearrangement uses TRBV30 and TRBJ1-2; D is unresolved. This CDR3 contains 15 residues. CDR1 is GTSNPN, CDR2 SVGIG, per germline (reference sequence). V shed 2 bases and J shed 2 bases, with 15 bases lying between them. The CDR3 DNA reads as TGTGCCTGGAGTTCTATTGACGGAGTAAACTATGGCTACACCTTC. It is translated as CAWSSIDGVNYGYTF.